This TCR beta chain was profiled in a study of cytomegalovirus exposure and HLA in healthy donors. Study results and limitations: Productive status was seen about 87% or about 30% of the time for most TCR beta V segments in an earlier analysis. Within the data, a cluster of highly shared sequence variants was likely a sequencing artifact.

Trimming left V 4 bases short and J 1 base short, with 7 bases between. This CDR3 comprises 14 residues. In germline, CDR1 is SGHTA, CDR2 FQGTGA. The PCR employed 60 Vbeta primers together with 13 Jbeta primers. Authors' methods: Roughly 11 million shared chains were among the 60 million to 80 million unique TCR beta chains that a later analysis counted. TCRdb's copy holds only in-frame clones and misses some; the assay was immunoSEQ multiplex PCR. Clonal size and the V and J genes are those of that table, whereas D and trimming came from the DNA. Of some 140,000 clones in the sample, less than 80% were seen once. In its sample, this clone was seen a few times. The antigen remains undetermined.

The TCR sequence derives from a woman in her 50s in good health and CMV-seropositive. The chain carries TRBV7-3 and TRBJ2-2, with D tentatively TRBD1 (6 bases). The material sequenced was PBMCs. The CDR3: CASSSRGNTGELFF. The CDR3, as DNA: TGTGCCAGCAGCTCCAGGGGGAACACCGGGGAGCTGTTTTTT. The whole variable domain, filled in from reference TRBV7-3 and TRBJ2-2, reads GAGVSQTPSNKVTEKGKYVELRCDPISGHTALYWYRQSLGQGPEFLIYFQGTGAADDSGLPNDRFFAVRPEGSVSTLKIQRTERGDSAVYLCASSSRGNTGELFFGEGSRLTVL.